This T cell receptor beta chain was found in a study of blood T cell repertoires in COVID-19. Cohort assignment relied on participant-reported clinical history. This table comes from immunoSEQ multiplex PCR, and its TCRdb copy is limited to in-frame clones, with some not included. The sample has a few hundred thousand clones, roughly nine tenths seen once; the top ten hold 2.4%. CDR1 is SEHNR and CDR2 is FQNEAQ in the germline V gene (reference sequence). This CDR3 spans 14 amino acids. The V and J ends lost 5 bases and 5 bases, in that order; junction bases with no gene match: 7. The sequence was collected from a woman between 18 and 30 years old who had recovered from COVID-19. V is TRBV7-9 and J is TRBJ1-2; 8 nucleotides agree with TRBD1. The specimen was PBMCs or T cells enriched from blood (not recorded which). For the CDR3, the DNA is TGTGCCAGCAGCCCCGGGACAGGAACTTATGGCTACACCTTC. Amino acids: CASSPGTGTYGYTF.